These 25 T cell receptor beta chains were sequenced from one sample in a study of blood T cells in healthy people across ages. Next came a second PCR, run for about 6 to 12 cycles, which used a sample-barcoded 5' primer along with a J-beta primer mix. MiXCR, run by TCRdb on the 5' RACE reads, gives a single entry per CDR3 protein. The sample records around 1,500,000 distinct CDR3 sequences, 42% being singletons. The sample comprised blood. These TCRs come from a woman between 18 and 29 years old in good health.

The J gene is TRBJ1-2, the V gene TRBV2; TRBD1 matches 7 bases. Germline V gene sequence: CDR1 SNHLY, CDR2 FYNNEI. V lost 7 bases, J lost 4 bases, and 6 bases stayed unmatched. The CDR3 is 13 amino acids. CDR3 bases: TGTGCCAGCAAACCGACAGGGATCTATGGCTACACCTTC. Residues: CASKPTGIYGYTF.

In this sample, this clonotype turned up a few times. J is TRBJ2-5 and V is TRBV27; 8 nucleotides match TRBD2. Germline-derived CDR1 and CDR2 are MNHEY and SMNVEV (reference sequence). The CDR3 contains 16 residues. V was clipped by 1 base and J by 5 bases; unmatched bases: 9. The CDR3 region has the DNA TGTGCCAGCAGTTTATATCGGACTAGCTTAAGCGAGACCCAGTACTTC. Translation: CASSLYRTSLSETQYF.

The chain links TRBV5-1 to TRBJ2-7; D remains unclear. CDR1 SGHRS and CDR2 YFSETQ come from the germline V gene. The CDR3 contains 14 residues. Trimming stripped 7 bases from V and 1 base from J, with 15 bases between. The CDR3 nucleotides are TGCGCCAGCGGCCCCAAGGGCGGTTCCTACGAGCAGTACTTC. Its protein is CASGPKGGSYEQYF.

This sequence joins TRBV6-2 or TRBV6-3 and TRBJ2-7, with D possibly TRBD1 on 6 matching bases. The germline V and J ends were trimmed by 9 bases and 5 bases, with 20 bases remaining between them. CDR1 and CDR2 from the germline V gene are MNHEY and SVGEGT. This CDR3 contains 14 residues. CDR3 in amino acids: CASSLPGTSDEQYF. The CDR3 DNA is TGTGCCAGTTCCCTCCCTGGGACATCCGACGAGCAGTACTTC.

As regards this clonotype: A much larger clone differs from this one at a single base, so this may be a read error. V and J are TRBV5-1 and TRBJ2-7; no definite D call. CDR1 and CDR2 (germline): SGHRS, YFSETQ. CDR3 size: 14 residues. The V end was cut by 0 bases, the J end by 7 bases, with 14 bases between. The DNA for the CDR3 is TGCGCCAGCAGCTTGGATCCCACCTCGTATGAGCAGTACTTC. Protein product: CASSLDPTSYEQYF.

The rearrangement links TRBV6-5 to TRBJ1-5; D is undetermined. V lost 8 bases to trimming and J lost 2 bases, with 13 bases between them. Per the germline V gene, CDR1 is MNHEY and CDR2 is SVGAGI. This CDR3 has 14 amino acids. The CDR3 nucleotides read TGTGCCAGCCGGCCGGACCGACGCAATCAGCCCCAGCATTTT. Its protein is CASRPDRRNQPQHF.

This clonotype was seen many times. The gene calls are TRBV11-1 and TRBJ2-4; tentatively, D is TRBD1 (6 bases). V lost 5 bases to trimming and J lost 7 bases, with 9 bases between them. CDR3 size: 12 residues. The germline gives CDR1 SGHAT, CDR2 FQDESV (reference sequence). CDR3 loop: CASSPDRNIQYF. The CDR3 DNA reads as TGTGCCAGCAGCCCCGACAGGAACATTCAGTACTTC.

Here the CDR3 DNA reads TGTGCCAGCAGCTTAACGTCTTCGGGGTACTACGAGCAGTACTTC. Encoded protein: CASSLTSSGYYEQYF. The V gene is TRBV7-3, the J gene TRBJ2-7, with D perhaps matching TRBD2 (5 bases). Germline-derived CDR1 and CDR2 are SGHTA and FQGTGA. CDR3 size: 15 residues. Trimming shortened V by 0 bases and J by 3 bases, and 12 bases separated the two germline ends.

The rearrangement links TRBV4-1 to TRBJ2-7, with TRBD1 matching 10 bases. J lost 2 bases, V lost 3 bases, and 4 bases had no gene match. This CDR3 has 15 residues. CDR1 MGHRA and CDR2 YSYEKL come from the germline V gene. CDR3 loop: CASSQSGQGTYEQYF. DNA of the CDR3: TGCGCCAGCAGCCAGTCGGGACAGGGGACCTACGAGCAGTACTTC.

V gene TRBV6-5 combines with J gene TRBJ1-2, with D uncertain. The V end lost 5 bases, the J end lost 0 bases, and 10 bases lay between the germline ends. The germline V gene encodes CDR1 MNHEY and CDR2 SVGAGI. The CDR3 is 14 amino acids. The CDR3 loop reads CASSIAGANYGYTF. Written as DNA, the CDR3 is TGTGCCAGCAGTATCGCGGGAGCTAACTATGGCTACACCTTC.

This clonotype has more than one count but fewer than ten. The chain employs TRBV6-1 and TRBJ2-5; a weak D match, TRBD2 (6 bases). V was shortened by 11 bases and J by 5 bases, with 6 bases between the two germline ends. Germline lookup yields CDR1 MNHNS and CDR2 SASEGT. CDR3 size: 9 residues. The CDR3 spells CAGGETQYF. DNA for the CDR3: TGTGCCGGGGGGGAGACCCAGTACTTC.

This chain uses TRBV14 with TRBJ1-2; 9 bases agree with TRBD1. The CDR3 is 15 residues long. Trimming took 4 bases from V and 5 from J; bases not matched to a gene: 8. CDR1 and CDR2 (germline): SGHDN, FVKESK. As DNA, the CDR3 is TGTGCCAGCAGCCCATCAGGACAGGGGCCTTATGGCTACACCTTC. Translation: CASSPSGQGPYGYTF.

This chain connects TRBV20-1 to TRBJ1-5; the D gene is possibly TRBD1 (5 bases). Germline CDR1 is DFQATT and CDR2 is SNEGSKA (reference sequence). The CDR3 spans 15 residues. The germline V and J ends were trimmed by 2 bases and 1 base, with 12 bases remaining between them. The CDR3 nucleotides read TGCAGTGCTAGACCCCTTGGGGGAAGCAATCAGCCCCAGCATTTT. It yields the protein CSARPLGGSNQPQHF.

The CDR3 loop reads CSVGVSGSLGETQYF. CDR3 bases: TGCAGCGTCGGGGTTAGCGGGAGTCTTGGAGAGACCCAGTACTTC. The chain couples TRBV29-1 to TRBJ2-5; 9 nucleotides line up with TRBD2. CDR1 is SQVTM, CDR2 ANQGSEA, per germline. CDR3 length equals 15 residues. V lost 6 bases, J lost 4 bases, and 12 bases stayed unmatched.

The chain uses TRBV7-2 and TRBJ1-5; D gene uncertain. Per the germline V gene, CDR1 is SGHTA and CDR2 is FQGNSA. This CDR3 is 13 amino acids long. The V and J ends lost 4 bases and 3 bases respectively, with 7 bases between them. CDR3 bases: TGTGCCAGCAGCTCTAGCGCCAATCAGCCCCAGCATTTT. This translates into CASSSSANQPQHF.

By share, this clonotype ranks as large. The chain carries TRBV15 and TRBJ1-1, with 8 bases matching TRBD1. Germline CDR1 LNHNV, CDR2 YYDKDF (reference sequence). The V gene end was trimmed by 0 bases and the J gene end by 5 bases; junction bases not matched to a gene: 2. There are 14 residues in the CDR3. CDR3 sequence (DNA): TGTGCCACCAGCAGAGACAGGGGGCGGACTGAAGCTTTCTTT. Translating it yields CATSRDRGRTEAFF.

CDR3 in amino acids: CSARGRIGQGATSGNTIYF. In DNA, the CDR3 is TGCAGTGCTAGGGGACGCATCGGACAGGGGGCAACCTCTGGAAACACCATATATTTT. This sequence joins TRBV20-1 and TRBJ1-3, with 11 bases fitting TRBD1. Germline assignment: CDR1 DFQATT and CDR2 SNEGSKA (reference sequence). After removal of 3 bases from V and 0 bases from J, the junction contained 13 bases not matched to a gene. This CDR3 spans 19 amino acids.

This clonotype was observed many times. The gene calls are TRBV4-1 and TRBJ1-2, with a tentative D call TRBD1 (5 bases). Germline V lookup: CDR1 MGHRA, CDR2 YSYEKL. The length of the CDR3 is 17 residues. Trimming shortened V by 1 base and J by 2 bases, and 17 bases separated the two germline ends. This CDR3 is CASSQAFGAEGNYGYTF. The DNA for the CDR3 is TGCGCCAGCAGCCAAGCGTTTGGGGCCGAAGGAAACTATGGCTACACCTTC.

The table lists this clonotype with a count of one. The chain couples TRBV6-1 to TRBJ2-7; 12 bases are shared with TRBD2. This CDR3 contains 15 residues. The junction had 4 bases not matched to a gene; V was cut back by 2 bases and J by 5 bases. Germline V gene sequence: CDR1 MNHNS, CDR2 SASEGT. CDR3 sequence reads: CASSEPRLAGDEQYF. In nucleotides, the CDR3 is TGTGCCAGCAGTGAACCTCGACTAGCGGGAGACGAGCAGTACTTC.

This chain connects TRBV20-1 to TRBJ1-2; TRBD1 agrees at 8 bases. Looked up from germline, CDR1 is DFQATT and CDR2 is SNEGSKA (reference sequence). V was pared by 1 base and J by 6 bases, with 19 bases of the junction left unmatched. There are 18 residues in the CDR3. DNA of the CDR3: TGCAGTGCTAGAGTTTTGTTGCCAGGGGGCGGCTATGAAGATGGCTACACCTTC. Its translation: CSARVLLPGGGYEDGYTF.

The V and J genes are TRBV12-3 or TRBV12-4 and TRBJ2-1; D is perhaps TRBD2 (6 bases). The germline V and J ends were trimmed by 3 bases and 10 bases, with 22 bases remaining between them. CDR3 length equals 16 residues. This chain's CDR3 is CASSLALGGRGYEQFF. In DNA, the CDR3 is TGTGCCAGCAGTTTGGCACTGGGGGGACGGGGCTACGAGCAGTTCTTC.

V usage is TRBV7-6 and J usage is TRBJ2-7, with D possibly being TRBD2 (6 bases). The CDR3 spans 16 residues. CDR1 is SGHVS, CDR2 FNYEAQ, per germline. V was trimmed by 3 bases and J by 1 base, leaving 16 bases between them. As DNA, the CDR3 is TGTGCCAGCAGCTTGGAGGGTCCCCCATCTTCCTACGAGCAGTACTTC. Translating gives CASSLEGPPSSYEQYF. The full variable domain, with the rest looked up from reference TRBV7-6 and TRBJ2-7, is GAGVSQSPRYKVTKRGQDVALRCDPISGHVSLYWYRQALGQGPEFLTYFNYEAQQDKSGLPNDRFSAERPEGSISTLTIQRTEQRDSAMYRCASSLEGPPSSYEQYFGPGTRLTVT.

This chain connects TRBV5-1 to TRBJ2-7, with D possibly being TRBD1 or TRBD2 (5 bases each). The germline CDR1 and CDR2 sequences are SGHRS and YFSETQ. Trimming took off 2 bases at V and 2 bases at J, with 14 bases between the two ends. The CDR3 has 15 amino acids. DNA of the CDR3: TGCGCCAGCAGCTTAGATCCGGGACGCCCCTACGAGCAGTACTTC. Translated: CASSLDPGRPYEQYF.

The CDR3 here is CASSATQENGYTF. The CDR3 bases are TGTGCCAGCAGTGCCACACAGGAAAATGGCTACACCTTC. This rearrangement joins TRBV6-5 to TRBJ1-2; maybe TRBD1 (5 bases). Germline-derived CDR1 and CDR2 are MNHEY and SVGAGI. The CDR3 covers 13 residues. The ends were cut back, 5 bases at V and 6 bases at J, with 13 bases in the middle.

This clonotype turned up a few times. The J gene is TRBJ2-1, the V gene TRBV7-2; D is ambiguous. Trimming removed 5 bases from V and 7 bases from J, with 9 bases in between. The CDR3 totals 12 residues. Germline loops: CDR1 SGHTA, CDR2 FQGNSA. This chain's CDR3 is CASSPPENEQFF. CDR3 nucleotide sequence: TGTGCCAGCAGCCCCCCAGAAAATGAGCAGTTCTTC. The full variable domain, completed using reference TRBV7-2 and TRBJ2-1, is GAGVSQSPSNKVTEKGKDVELRCDPISGHTALYWYRQSLGQGLEFLIYFQGNSAPDKSGLPSDRFSAERTGGSVSTLTIQRTQQEDSAVYLCASSPPENEQFFGPGTRLTVL.